This TCR beta chain comes out of a study of identifying expanded T cells in peripheral blood. Regarding the study as a whole: Two-week clone count variance significantly increased as total template count grew. About 1.2 clones differed between technical replicates, versus approximately 17 and 20 over time.

V was clipped by 0 bases and J by 7 bases, with 9 bases between them. Germline V gene lookup returns CDR1 SGHVS and CDR2 FQNEAQ. The length of the CDR3 is 14 residues. About this clone: Its antigen remains unknown.

Assay used: immunoSEQ multiplex PCR; TCRdb lists only in-frame clones, some missing. This sample yields over 85,000 clones, of which around 84% are seen a single time; less than 5% belongs to the top ten. Source material: blood. This rearrangement joins TRBV7-8 to TRBJ2-2; D gene uncertain. This TCR derives from a person aged 18 to 75 in good health. The CDR3: CASSLAGINGELFF. The CDR3 DNA reads TGTGCCAGCAGCTTAGCAGGGATTAACGGGGAGCTGTTTTTT. The full variable domain, with the rest looked up from reference TRBV7-8 and TRBJ2-2, is GAGVSQSPRYKVAKRGQDVALRCDPISGHVSLFWYQQALGQGPEFLTYFQNEAQLDKSGLPSDRFFAERPEGSVSTLKIQRTQQEDSAVYLCASSLAGINGELFFGEGSRLTVL.